Presented here are 21 T cell receptor beta chains from one specimen sequenced in a study of T cell changes during pregnancy in multiple sclerosis. This table comes from immunoSEQ multiplex PCR, and its TCRdb copy is limited to in-frame clones, with some not included. This table has some 97,000 clones, almost 95% appearing once. The starting material was peripheral blood, obtained before pregnancy. The receptors derive from a female donor with multiple sclerosis, enrolled in a pregnancy study.

This sequence joins TRBV14 and TRBJ2-1; TRBD2 matches 8 bases. Germline loops: CDR1 SGHDN, CDR2 FVKESK. Losses at the gene ends were 0 bases for V and 2 bases for J; bases not matched to a gene: 6. This CDR3 comprises 17 residues. In nucleotides, the CDR3 is TGTGCCAGCAGCCAAGATCAAGGACTAGCCCCCTACAATGAGCAGTTCTTC. Protein: CASSQDQGLAPYNEQFF.

V gene TRBV5-1 combines with J gene TRBJ2-2; perhaps TRBD1 as D (5 bases). The CDR3 totals 13 residues. Between the trimmed V and J ends, which lost 0 bases and 7 bases, there was a span of 7 bases. In germline, CDR1 is SGHRS, CDR2 YFSETQ. This CDR3 reads CASSLEGIGELFF. CDR3 nucleotides: TGCGCCAGCAGCTTGGAGGGGATCGGGGAGCTGTTTTTT.

The J gene is TRBJ2-2, the V gene TRBV10-1; D is possibly TRBD1 (6 bases). In germline, CDR1 is WNHNN, CDR2 SYGVQD (reference sequence). V was trimmed by 4 bases and J by 7 bases, leaving 10 bases between them. The CDR3 sequence is 13 residues long. The DNA of the CDR3 is TGCGCCAGCAGTGTGGGGACACTCGGGGAGCTGTTTTTT. Translation gives CASSVGTLGELFF.

The chain has TRBV28 and TRBJ1-1, with 7 bases fitting TRBD1. J lost 1 base, V lost 4 bases, and 3 bases had no gene match. The V gene's germline CDR1 is MDHEN and CDR2 SYDVKM. The CDR3 runs 14 residues. The DNA for the CDR3 is TGTGCCAGCAGTTACAGGGGAAAGAACACTGAAGCTTTCTTT. This encodes CASSYRGKNTEAFF.

This chain connects TRBV2 to TRBJ1-5; TRBD1 matches 11 bases. The CDR3 runs to 14 residues. Trimming took 7 bases from V and 5 from J; bases not matched to a gene: 4. Germline CDR1 and CDR2: SNHLY and FYNNEI. The CDR3 loop is CASTRDRGYQPQHF. As DNA, the CDR3 is TGTGCCAGCACGAGGGACAGGGGGTATCAGCCCCAGCATTTT. Together with reference TRBV2 and TRBJ1-5, the CDR3 gives the full variable domain: EPEVTQTPSHQVTQMGQEVILRCVPISNHLYFYWYRQILGQKVEFLVSFYNNEISEKSEIFDDQFSVERPDGSNFTLKIRSTKLEDSAMYFCASTRDRGYQPQHFGDGTRLSIL.

The chain carries TRBV21-1 and TRBJ2-7; the table assigns TRBD2, which was not confirmed against the DNA. TRBV21-1 is flagged as a pseudogene. The CDR3 totals 18 residues. CDR3 nucleotides: TGTGCCAGCAGCACCGTAAGACTAGCGGGAGCTTCTGATCACGAGCAGTACTTC. Its translation: CASSTVRLAGASDHEQYF.

The V gene is TRBV4-1, the J gene TRBJ2-2; 9 bases fit TRBD2. CDR1 is MGHRA and CDR2 is YSYEKL in the germline V gene. V shed 0 bases, J shed 4 bases, and the junction held 6 bases outside the gene matches. The CDR3 has 17 residues. CDR3 residues: CASSQETSGSFTGELFF. The CDR3 DNA follows: TGCGCCAGCAGCCAAGAGACTAGCGGATCTTTCACCGGGGAGCTGTTTTTT.

This CDR3 is CASSPGLFSYEQYF. CDR3 DNA: TGTGCCAGCAGTCCAGGACTATTCTCCTACGAGCAGTACTTC. The rearrangement links TRBV27 to TRBJ2-7, with D possibly being TRBD2 (6 bases). Trimming took 5 bases from V and 0 from J, leaving 11 bases between them. CDR3 length: 14 amino acids. In germline, CDR1 is MNHEY, CDR2 SMNVEV (reference sequence).

The chain recombines TRBV2 with TRBJ2-7; D unresolved. Germline loops: CDR1 SNHLY, CDR2 FYNNEI. This CDR3 is 13 amino acids long. Trimming shortened V by 1 base and J by 5 bases, and 9 bases separated the two germline ends. The CDR3 loop is CASSEVHINEQYF. The CDR3 DNA follows: TGTGCCAGCAGTGAAGTGCACATAAACGAGCAGTACTTC.

The rearrangement joins TRBV7-9 to TRBJ2-7, with TRBD1 matching over 8 bases. Germline V gives CDR1 SEHNR, CDR2 FQNEAQ (reference sequence). V lost 5 bases, J lost 5 bases, and 17 bases stayed unmatched. The CDR3 is made up of 17 amino acids. The CDR3 here is CASSQRRQGFGNHEQYF. The DNA of the CDR3 is TGTGCCAGCAGCCAACGGCGACAGGGGTTCGGGAATCACGAGCAGTACTTC.

The V call is TRBV30, the J call TRBJ2-1; 11 bases line up with TRBD2. CDR3 length equals 16 residues. The germline gives CDR1 GTSNPN, CDR2 SVGIG (reference sequence). The V segment lost 0 bases and the J segment 8 bases; nucleotides outside the gene matches: 9. The CDR3, as DNA: TGTGCCTGGAGTGTATGGGTAGCGGGAGGGCGGGATGAGCAGTTCTTC. Its translation is CAWSVWVAGGRDEQFF.

The chain joins TRBV9 to TRBJ2-5; no clear D gene. Trimming shortened V by 0 bases and J by 2 bases, and 5 bases separated the two germline ends. CDR3 size: 13 residues. The germline gives CDR1 SGDLS, CDR2 YYNGEE. CDR3 coding DNA: TGTGCCAGCAGCGTAGCCACACAAGAGACCCAGTACTTC. Protein product: CASSVATQETQYF.

The rearrangement joins TRBV27 to TRBJ2-7, with D perhaps matching TRBD1 (6 bases). The CDR3 is 13 residues long. Germline values: CDR1 MNHEY, CDR2 SMNVEV (reference sequence). Trimming stripped 3 bases from V and 10 bases from J, with 16 bases between. CDR3 residues: CASSFGQYVPQYF. The CDR3 DNA sequence: TGTGCCAGCAGTTTTGGACAGTATGTGCCACAGTACTTC.

Notes on this clone: The sample carries other DNA sequences with the same CDR3. The chain joins TRBV7-9 to TRBJ2-5, with D tentatively TRBD2 (6 bases). In germline, CDR1 is SEHNR, CDR2 FQNEAQ (reference sequence). This CDR3 region has 14 residues. The ends were cut back, 0 bases at V and 2 bases at J, with 7 bases in the middle. The CDR3 sequence is CASSLAGTQETQYF. CDR3 nucleotides: TGTGCCAGCAGCTTAGCTGGGACTCAAGAGACCCAGTACTTC.

The chain couples TRBV2 to TRBJ1-1; 7 bases match TRBD1. V lost 2 bases to trimming and J lost 1 base; unmatched junction nucleotides: 4. This CDR3 has 15 residues. In germline, CDR1 is SNHLY, CDR2 FYNNEI. CDR3 amino acids: CASSEPTGKNTEAFF. For the CDR3, the DNA is TGTGCCAGCAGTGAACCGACAGGGAAGAACACTGAAGCTTTCTTT.

The V and J genes are TRBV30 and TRBJ1-2; D remains ambiguous. The CDR3 has 13 residues. The V end lost 1 base, the J end lost 8 bases, and 14 bases lay between the germline ends. CDR1 is GTSNPN, CDR2 SVGIG, per germline (reference sequence). CDR3 DNA: TGTGCCTGGAGTGCCTATGACCTGGAGGGCTACACCTTC. It encodes CAWSAYDLEGYTF.

J is TRBJ2-7 and V is TRBV29-1; perhaps TRBD2 as D (7 bases). The CDR3 is 13 residues long. The germline gives CDR1 SQVTM, CDR2 ANQGSEA. Trimming removed 4 bases at V and 3 bases at J, with 13 bases between. The CDR3 nucleotides are TGCAGCGTTGGAGGGGGGGAAAGCTACGAGCAGTACTTC. Its translation is CSVGGGESYEQYF.

V and J are TRBV2 and TRBJ1-5; TRBD1 might be the D (5 bases). Per the germline V gene, CDR1 is SNHLY and CDR2 is FYNNEI. The CDR3 extends over 14 amino acids. V was cut by 4 bases and J by 0 bases, with 7 bases left in between. CDR3 sequence: CASSGGSSNQPQHF. The CDR3 region has the DNA TGTGCCAGCAGTGGGGGCAGTAGCAATCAGCCCCAGCATTTT.

The chain has TRBV7-8 and TRBJ2-6; 8 nucleotides agree with TRBD2. The CDR3 spans 19 residues. Germline lookup yields CDR1 SGHVS and CDR2 FQNEAQ. With 4 bases clipped from V and 1 base from J, the junction kept 12 bases outside the gene matches. The CDR3 nucleotides read TGTGCCAGCAGCTCCGCGCCGGGGACTAGTATTTCTGGGGCCAACGTCCTGACTTTC. Its translation is CASSSAPGTSISGANVLTF. The variable domain in full, completed from reference TRBV7-8 and TRBJ2-6, reads GAGVSQSPRYKVAKRGQDVALRCDPISGHVSLFWYQQALGQGPEFLTYFQNEAQLDKSGLPSDRFFAERPEGSVSTLKIQRTQQEDSAVYLCASSSAPGTSISGANVLTFGAGSRLTVL.

This clone was observed a single time. The chain recombines TRBV29-1 with TRBJ1-1, with 10 bases that match TRBD1. V lost 7 bases, J lost 11 bases, and 16 bases stayed unmatched. Germline V lookup: CDR1 SQVTM, CDR2 ANQGSEA. This CDR3 is built from 14 residues. DNA of the CDR3: TGCAGCGCTCCAAGCGACAGGGGGCTTGGTACGGCTTTCTTT. Protein sequence: CSAPSDRGLGTAFF.

The chain couples TRBV30 to TRBJ1-1; TRBD1 matches 7 bases. The CDR3 runs 14 residues. CDR1 and CDR2 from the germline V gene are GTSNPN and SVGIG (reference sequence). With V trimmed by 3 bases and J by 0 bases, 4 bases remained unmatched. Here the CDR3 reads CAWRTGIVNTEAFF. The CDR3 region has the DNA TGTGCCTGGAGGACAGGGATAGTGAACACTGAAGCTTTCTTT.